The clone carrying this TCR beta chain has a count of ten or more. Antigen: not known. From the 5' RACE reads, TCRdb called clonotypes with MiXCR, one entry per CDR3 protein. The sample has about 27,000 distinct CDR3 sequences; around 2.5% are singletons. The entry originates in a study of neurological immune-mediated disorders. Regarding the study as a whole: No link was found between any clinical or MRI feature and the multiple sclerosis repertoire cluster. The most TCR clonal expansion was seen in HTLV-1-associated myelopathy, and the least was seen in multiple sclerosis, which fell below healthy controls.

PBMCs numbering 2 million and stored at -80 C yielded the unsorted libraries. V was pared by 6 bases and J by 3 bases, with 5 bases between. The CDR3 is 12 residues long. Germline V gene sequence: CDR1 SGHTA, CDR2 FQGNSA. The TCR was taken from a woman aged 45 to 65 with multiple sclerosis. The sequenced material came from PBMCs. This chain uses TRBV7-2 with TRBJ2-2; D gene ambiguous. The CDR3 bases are TGTGCCAGCAGAAGGGACACCGGGGAGCTGTTTTTT. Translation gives CASRRDTGELFF.